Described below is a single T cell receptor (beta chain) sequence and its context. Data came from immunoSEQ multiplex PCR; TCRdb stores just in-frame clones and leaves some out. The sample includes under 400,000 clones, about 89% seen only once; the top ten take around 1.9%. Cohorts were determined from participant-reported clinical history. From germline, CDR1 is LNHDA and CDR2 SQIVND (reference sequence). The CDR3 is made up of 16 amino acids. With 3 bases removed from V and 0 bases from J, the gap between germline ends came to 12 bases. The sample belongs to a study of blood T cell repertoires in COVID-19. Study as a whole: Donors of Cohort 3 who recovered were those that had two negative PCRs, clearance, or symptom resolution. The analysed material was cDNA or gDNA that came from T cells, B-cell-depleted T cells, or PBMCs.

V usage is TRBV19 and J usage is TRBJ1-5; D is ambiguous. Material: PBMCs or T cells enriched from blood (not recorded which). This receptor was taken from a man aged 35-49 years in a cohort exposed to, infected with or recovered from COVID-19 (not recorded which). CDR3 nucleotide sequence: TGTGCCAGTAGTATCCAACCGGTCCCTAGCAATCAGCCCCAGCATTTT. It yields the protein CASSIQPVPSNQPQHF.